This is a list of T cell receptor beta chains from one sample in a study of response to subunit inactivated influenza vaccine. Each CDR3 protein gets one entry after TCRdb re-called the RT-PCR reads with MiXCR. The sample includes about 700,000 distinct CDR3 sequences, around 13% of them seen just once. Source: PBMCs from blood, taken less than 15 days before vaccination. These TCRs come from a man aged 50 to 60 who received an inactivated influenza vaccine. Both conserved end residues are part of each CDR3. Fields, in order: V gene, CDR3 protein.

TRBV7-6 | CASSLGLAGKENEQFF
TRBV7-9 | CASSPVTNTGELFF
TRBV25-1 | CASSEPGGFDETQYF
TRBV11-2 | CASSLETAGTSGGGAKNIQYF
TRBV6-5 | CASSSTSGGTSTDTQYF
TRBV9 | CASTIGWGLGTDTQYF
TRBV29-1 | CSVEPRAPDTQYF
TRBV6-5 | CASSYRDSHSYEQYF
TRBV20-1 | CSAPGLGYEQYF
TRBV10-2 | CASMLQGFYEQYF
TRBV6-4 | CASRDVNTGELFF
TRBV7-9 | CASSPLTSGSYNEQFF
TRBV9 | CASSVGLAGGTGELFF
TRBV6-1 | CASSEWDRGLYEQYF
TRBV7-6 | CASSLNGGVYGYTF
TRBV7-3 | CASSPGHSSYEQYF
TRBV19 | CASNLGRKSGELFF
TRBV5-1 | CASSPRGGGWNEQFF
TRBV5-6 | CASSLGYRGRQSYEQYF
TRBV11-1 | CASSLARVPNTEAFF
TRBV7-9 | CASSAGQIYEQYF
TRBV6-2/TRBV6-3 | CASSYYGQGPYEQYF
TRBV29-1 | CSVAAGSNYGYTF
TRBV7-8 | CASSLARRLAGSYNEQFF
TRBV20-1 | CSARTVNHEQFF
TRBV6-1 | CASSQPGLTGQYF
TRBV12-3/TRBV12-4 | CASSLAGQGLRGYTF
TRBV14 | CACSQILVRGENTEAFF
TRBV6-2/TRBV6-3 | CASSYLRDPAGDTQYF
TRBV6-5 | CASSYSPGQGKAQYF
TRBV20-1 | CSAREVYTGELFF
TRBV7-2 | CASQLRGDETQYF
TRBV10-3 | CAISLGENYGYTF
TRBV11-2 | CASSSVSGWAEQFF
TRBV3-1 | CASSQVAGEGRETQYF
TRBV4-1 | CASSQTSIAGRVIQYF
TRBV12-3/TRBV12-4 | CASSLMQGALEQYF
TRBV28 | CASNLAGGAQETQYF
TRBV20-1 | CSAKSGEGTGELFF
TRBV6-1 | CASRNLGGGRYEQYF
TRBV20-1 | CSARGMARETQYF
TRBV3-1 | CASSRFRPDANSPLHF
TRBV12-3/TRBV12-4 | CASSFGSGGATVEQFF
TRBV12-3/TRBV12-4 | CASSRPGTGGLYEQYF
TRBV10-3 | CAISESSERGLYNEQFF
TRBV5-1 | CASSLRTGLTGELFF
TRBV4-2 | CASSQEIRQGDTGELFF
TRBV5-1 | CASSGGGTNTGELFF
TRBV29-1 | CSVQIDRGSQETQYF
TRBV7-2 | CASSLKVGSGISGEQFF
TRBV7-6 | CASSLRNRGGEKLFF
TRBV5-6 | CASSFGVGGRGDEQYF
TRBV20-1 | CSARSIRTRDTQYF
TRBV20-1 | CSAVENLGLARPTRDNEQFF
TRBV9 | CASSVAGLAGVYNEQFF
TRBV11-2 | CASSKGLAGGRNQETQYF
TRBV20-1 | CSAPRLSGEVFSTDTQYF
TRBV6-1 | CASRPPGSYGYTF
TRBV28 | CASSRPELAPSYNEQFF